The present TCR beta chain was sequenced within a study of regulatory T cells in long-lasting Graves disease. Findings and caveats of the study: TCR diversity in persistent Graves' patients was below that of newly diagnosed ones. Gene preferences differed: TRBV28, TRBJ1-2, TRBJ2-5 in persistent cases.

Many counts were recorded for this clonotype. Its antigen is still unknown. The time point: newly diagnosed GD, antithyroid drugs for less than 3 months. Generation of the TCR library employed RNA extracted from PBMCs. Libraries of TCR beta came from iRepertoire HTBI primers plus Arm-PCR of CDR3 regions. TCRdb re-analysed the multiplex PCR reads in MiXCR, keeping a single row per CDR3 protein. The sample contains 550,000 to 700,000 distinct CDR3 sequences, more than 15% of which appear only once. Germline assignment: CDR1 MDHEN and CDR2 SYDVKM. This CDR3 has 17 amino acids. V lost 2 bases and J 0 bases, leaving 16 bases between the germline ends. These data are also associated with another study on T cells in Graves' hyperthyroidism and ophthalmopathy. That study reports: In blood, most of the thyroid clonotypes expanded above 0.001 were also present.

Source: peripheral blood mononuclear cells (PBMCs), taken at new diagnosis, from a patient treated with antithyroid drugs. The V call is TRBV28, the J call TRBJ1-1; D is possibly TRBD1 (5 bases). This sequence originates from a man aged 18 to 30 with Graves disease. CDR3: CASSLGTTEYMNTEAFF. CDR3 sequence (DNA): TGTGCCAGCAGTTTAGGGACGACCGAATATATGAACACTGAAGCTTTCTTT.